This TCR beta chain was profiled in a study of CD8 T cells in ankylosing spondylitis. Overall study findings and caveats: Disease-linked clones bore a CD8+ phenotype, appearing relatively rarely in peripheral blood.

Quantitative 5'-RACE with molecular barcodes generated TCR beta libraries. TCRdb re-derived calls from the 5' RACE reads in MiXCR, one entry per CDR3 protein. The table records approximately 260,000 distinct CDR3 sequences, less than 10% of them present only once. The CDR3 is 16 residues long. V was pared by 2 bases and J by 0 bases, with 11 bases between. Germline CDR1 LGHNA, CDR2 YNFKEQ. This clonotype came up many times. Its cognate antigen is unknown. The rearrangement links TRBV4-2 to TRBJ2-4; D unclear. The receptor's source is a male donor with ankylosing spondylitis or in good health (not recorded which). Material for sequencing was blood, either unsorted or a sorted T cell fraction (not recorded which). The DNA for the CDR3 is TGTGCCAGCAGCCAAACGACGGACGTAGCCAAAAACATTCAGTACTTC. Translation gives CASSQTTDVAKNIQYF.